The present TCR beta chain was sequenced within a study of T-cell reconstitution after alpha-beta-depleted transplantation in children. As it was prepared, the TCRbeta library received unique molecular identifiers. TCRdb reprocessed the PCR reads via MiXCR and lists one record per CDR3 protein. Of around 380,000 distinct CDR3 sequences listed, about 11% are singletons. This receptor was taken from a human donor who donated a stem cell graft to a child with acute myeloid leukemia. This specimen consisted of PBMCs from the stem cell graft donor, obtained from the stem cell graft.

The CDR3 loop is CASTGTGNMNTEAFF. The DNA of the CDR3 is TGTGCCAGCACAGGGACAGGTAACATGAACACTGAAGCTTTCTTT. This chain uses TRBV12-3 or TRBV12-4 with TRBJ1-1; 8 bases match TRBD1. After removal of 7 bases from V and 0 bases from J, the junction contained 7 bases not matched to a gene. The CDR3 has 15 residues.